These 14 T cell receptor beta chains share one sample of origin, sequenced in a study of blood T cell repertoires in COVID-19. Clones were read by immunoSEQ multiplex PCR, and TCRdb kept only the in-frame ones, dropping some. This table holds about 300,000 clones, about 90% found once. The source material was peripheral blood. The origin of the receptors is a man younger than 35 who had recovered from COVID-19.

The rearrangement links TRBV15 to TRBJ1-5; 8 bases match TRBD1. CDR1 is LNHNV, CDR2 YYDKDF, per germline (reference sequence). The CDR3 is 15 residues long. V lost 4 bases to trimming and J lost 7 bases; unmatched junction nucleotides: 9. The CDR3 DNA is TGTGCCACCAGCATAGATGTGGACAGGGCCCAGCCCCAGCATTTT. It translates to CATSIDVDRAQPQHF. Filled out from reference TRBV15 and TRBJ1-5, the complete variable domain reads DAMVIQNPRYQVTQFGKPVTLSCSQTLNHNVMYWYQQKSSQAPKLLFHYYDKDFNNEADTPDNFQSRRPNTSFCFLDIRSPGLGDTAMYLCATSIDVDRAQPQHFGDGTRLSIL.

This clone is a singleton in its sample. V and J are TRBV10-2 and TRBJ1-6; TRBD1 agrees at 7 bases. Losses at the gene ends were 6 bases for V and 6 bases for J; bases not matched to a gene: 2. The germline V gene has CDR1 WSHSY and CDR2 SAAADI. The CDR3 totals 13 residues. DNA of the CDR3: TGCGCCAGCAGGCAGGGGGGTAATTCACCCCTCCACTTT. Its protein product is CASRQGGNSPLHF.

The chain employs TRBV9 and TRBJ1-1, with 8 nucleotides matching TRBD1. Germline V gives CDR1 SGDLS, CDR2 YYNGEE. The ends lost 3 bases at V and 0 bases at J; junction bases unmatched: 7. The CDR3 has 16 residues. The CDR3 protein is CASSATTGALNTEAFF. Here the CDR3 DNA reads TGTGCCAGCAGCGCCACGACAGGGGCCCTGAACACTGAAGCTTTCTTT. The variable domain in full, with the rest retrieved from reference TRBV9 and TRBJ1-1, is DSGVTQTPKHLITATGQRVTLRCSPRSGDLSVYWYQQSLDQGLQFLIQYYNGEERAKGNILERFSAQQFPDLHSELNLSSLELGDSALYFCASSATTGALNTEAFFGQGTRLTVV.

CDR3 coding DNA: TGCGCCAGCAGCCAAGCGGCCCCAGGGGGCGCGGGCTCCTATAATTCACCCCTCCACTTT. Amino acid sequence: CASSQAAPGGAGSYNSPLHF. The J gene is TRBJ1-6, the V gene TRBV4-3; TRBD1 matches at 8 bases. Germline V gene sequence: CDR1 LGHNA, CDR2 YSLEER. Trimming removed 1 base from V and 0 bases from J; junction bases left unmatched: 11. The CDR3 extends over 20 amino acids.

This rearrangement joins TRBV30 to TRBJ1-2; the D gene is possibly TRBD1 (5 bases). The CDR3 runs to 14 residues. Trimming pared 4 bases from V and 4 bases from J, leaving 16 bases between. From germline, CDR1 is GTSNPN and CDR2 SVGIG (reference sequence). In nucleotides, the CDR3 is TGTGCCTGGATTCAGGGATGGGATTCCTATGGCTACACCTTC. Its translation is CAWIQGWDSYGYTF.

The chain joins TRBV3-1 (or the pseudogene TRBV3-2) to TRBJ1-3; no reliable D call. Trimming took off 1 base at V and 3 bases at J, with 10 bases between the two ends. Looked up from germline, CDR1 is LGHDT and CDR2 is YNNKEL (reference sequence). This CDR3 is 15 amino acids long. In nucleotides, the CDR3 is TGTGCCAGCAGCCAAGTCCGGTATATTGGAAACACCATATATTTT. Its protein product is CASSQVRYIGNTIYF.

The chain combines TRBV7-9 with TRBJ1-1, with TRBD1 matching over 8 bases. Germline lookup yields CDR1 SEHNR and CDR2 FQNEAQ (reference sequence). The CDR3 runs to 14 residues. With V trimmed by 5 bases and J by 4 bases, 6 bases remained unmatched. CDR3 residues: CASSMGQDLTEAFF. Written as DNA, the CDR3 is TGTGCCAGCAGCATGGGACAGGACCTCACTGAAGCTTTCTTT.

CDR3 nucleotide sequence: TGTGCCAGTAGCCCCGGACTGATCTATGGCTACACCTTC. Protein product: CASSPGLIYGYTF. This chain connects TRBV19 to TRBJ1-2; no reliable D call. CDR3 length equals 13 residues. The V and J ends lost 6 bases and 4 bases respectively, with 12 bases between them. The germline gives CDR1 LNHDA, CDR2 SQIVND (reference sequence). Full variable domain (outside the CDR3, taken from reference TRBV19 and TRBJ1-2): DGGITQSPKYLFRKEGQNVTLSCEQNLNHDAMYWYRQDPGQGLRLIYYSQIVNDFQKGDIAEGYSVSREKKESFPLTVTSAQKNPTAFYLCASSPGLIYGYTFGSGTRLTVV.

The CDR3 DNA follows: TGTGCCAGCAGCTTATGGGCCCGAGGGCCGACTGCCAAAAACATTCAGTACTTC. Translation gives CASSLWARGPTAKNIQYF. The genes are TRBV7-8 and TRBJ2-4; maybe TRBD2 (5 bases). This CDR3 region has 18 residues. Per germline, CDR1 SGHVS and CDR2 FQNEAQ. The V gene lost 2 bases and the J gene lost 1 base, with 18 bases spanning the gap.

V usage is TRBV12-3 or TRBV12-4 and J usage is TRBJ1-1, with 7 bases lining up with TRBD1. Losses at the gene ends were 6 bases for V and 5 bases for J; bases not matched to a gene: 6. There are 13 residues in the CDR3. The CDR3 region is CASSRQGVTEAFF. CDR3 coding DNA: TGTGCCAGCAGCCGACAGGGAGTGACTGAAGCTTTCTTT.

This chain uses TRBV5-1 with TRBJ2-5; 10 nucleotides match TRBD1. The CDR3 extends over 17 amino acids. Germline V gene sequence: CDR1 SGHRS, CDR2 YFSETQ. J lost 4 bases, V lost 4 bases, and 13 bases had no gene match. The CDR3 DNA reads as TGCGCCAGCAGCCCTAGGCCGGGACAGGGGAAGGTAGAGACCCAGTACTTC. Amino acid sequence: CASSPRPGQGKVETQYF.

The gene calls are TRBV6-6 and TRBJ1-3; D ambiguous. CDR1 is MNHNY, CDR2 SVGAGI, per germline (reference sequence). Deletions cut 5 bases from V and 0 bases from J, with 20 bases between. The length of the CDR3 is 18 residues. In nucleotides, the CDR3 is TGTGCCAGCAGTCCTACCCCCCATAACAGCTACTCTGGAAACACCATATATTTT. Residues: CASSPTPHNSYSGNTIYF.

The chain carries TRBV19 and TRBJ1-5; no clear D. The V and J ends lost 2 bases and 5 bases respectively, with 10 bases between them. CDR1 is LNHDA and CDR2 is SQIVND in the germline V gene (reference sequence). The CDR3 spans 14 residues. The CDR3: CASSITRGYQPQHF. CDR3 DNA sequence: TGTGCCAGTAGTATAACCCGAGGATATCAGCCCCAGCATTTT.

The V call is TRBV4-3, the J call TRBJ1-2, with 7 bases lining up with TRBD1. Looked up from germline, CDR1 is LGHNA and CDR2 is YSLEER. The CDR3 is 15 residues long. Trimming took 0 bases from V and 8 from J; bases not matched to a gene: 9. The CDR3 is CASSQEGGRGEGYTF. The DNA for the CDR3 is TGCGCCAGCAGCCAAGAAGGGGGCAGGGGTGAGGGCTACACCTTC.